This T cell receptor (beta chain) was sequenced for a study of vaccination effects on CD4 cells after COVID-19. Study-level points and caveats: Few convalescent patients, and no early post-infection timepoints, were available to the study.

Trimming took 4 bases from V and 7 from J; bases not matched to a gene: 4. The CDR3 sequence is 13 residues long. The germline V gene has CDR1 SGHTA and CDR2 FQGNSA. On this clone itself: Its antigen is not known.

Within the ViraFEST assay, antigen-specific CD4+ T cells underwent expansion with viral peptide pools prior to sequencing. Subsequent to roughly 9 days of culture, CD4+ T cells were isolated. The individual was infected with SARS-CoV-2 between March and December 2020, as confirmed by PCR. Wells of a few million PBMC each were grown with about 9.3 IU/ml IL-2 and roughly 9.9 ug/ml peptides. IL-2 medium took the place of half the medium on both days 3 and 7. Profiling relied on immunoSEQ multiplex PCR, and the TCRdb table lists in-frame clones only, not all of them. The table has 35,000 to 45,000 clones, 73% seen once.

This sequence joins TRBV7-2 and TRBJ1-5; 7 positions match TRBD1. This sequence originates from a human donor who had a prior SARS-CoV-2 infection. The specimen comprised CD4+ T cells from PBMCs cultured with a peptide pool, sampled before COVID-19 vaccination. The chain's CDR3 is CASSSDRFQPQHF. Here the CDR3 DNA reads TGTGCCAGCAGCTCGGACAGGTTCCAGCCCCAGCATTTT. Looking up the rest from reference TRBV7-2 and TRBJ1-5 gives the full variable domain: GAGVSQSPSNKVTEKGKDVELRCDPISGHTALYWYRQSLGQGLEFLIYFQGNSAPDKSGLPSDRFSAERTGGSVSTLTIQRTQQEDSAVYLCASSSDRFQPQHFGDGTRLSIL.